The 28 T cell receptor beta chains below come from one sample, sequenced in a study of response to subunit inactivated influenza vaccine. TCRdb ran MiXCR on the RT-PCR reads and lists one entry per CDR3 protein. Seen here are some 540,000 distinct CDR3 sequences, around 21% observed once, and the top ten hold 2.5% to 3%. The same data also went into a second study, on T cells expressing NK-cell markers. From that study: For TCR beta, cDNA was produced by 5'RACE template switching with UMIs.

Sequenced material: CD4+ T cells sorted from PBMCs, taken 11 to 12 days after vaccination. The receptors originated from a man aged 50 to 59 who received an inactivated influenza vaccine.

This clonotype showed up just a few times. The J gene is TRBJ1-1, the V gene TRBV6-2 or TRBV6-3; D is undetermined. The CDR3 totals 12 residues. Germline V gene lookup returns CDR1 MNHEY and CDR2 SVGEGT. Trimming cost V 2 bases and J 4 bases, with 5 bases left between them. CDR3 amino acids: CASSYRVTEAFF. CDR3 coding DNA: TGTGCCAGCAGTTACAGGGTCACTGAAGCTTTCTTT.

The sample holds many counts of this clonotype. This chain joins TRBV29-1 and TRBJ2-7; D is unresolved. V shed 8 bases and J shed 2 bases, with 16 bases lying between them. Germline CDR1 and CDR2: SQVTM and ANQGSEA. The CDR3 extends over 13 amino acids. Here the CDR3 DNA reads TGCAGCCCTCCCGGTGGGGAACCCTACGAGCAGTACTTC. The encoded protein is CSPPGGEPYEQYF.

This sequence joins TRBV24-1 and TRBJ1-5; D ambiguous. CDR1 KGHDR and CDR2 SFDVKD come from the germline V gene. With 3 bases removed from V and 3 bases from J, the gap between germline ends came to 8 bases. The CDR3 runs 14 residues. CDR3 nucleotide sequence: TGTGCCACCAGTGATGGACGTTTCAATCAGCCCCAGCATTTT. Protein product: CATSDGRFNQPQHF.

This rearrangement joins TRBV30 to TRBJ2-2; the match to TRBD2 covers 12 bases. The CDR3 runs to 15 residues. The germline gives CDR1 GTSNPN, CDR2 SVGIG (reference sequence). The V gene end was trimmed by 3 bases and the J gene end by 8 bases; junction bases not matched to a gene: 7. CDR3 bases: TGTGCCTGGAGGAAGACTAGCGGGGGCTCGGGGGAGCTGTTTTTT. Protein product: CAWRKTSGGSGELFF.

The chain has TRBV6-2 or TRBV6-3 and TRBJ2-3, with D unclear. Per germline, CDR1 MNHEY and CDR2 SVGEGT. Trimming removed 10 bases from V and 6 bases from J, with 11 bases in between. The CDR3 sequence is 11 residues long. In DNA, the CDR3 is TGTGCCACCAGATTAGCTGATACGCAGTATTTT. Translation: CATRLADTQYF.

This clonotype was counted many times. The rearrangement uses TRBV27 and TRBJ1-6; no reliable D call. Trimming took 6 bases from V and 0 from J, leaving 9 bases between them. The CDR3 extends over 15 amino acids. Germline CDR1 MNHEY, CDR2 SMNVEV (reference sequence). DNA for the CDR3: TGTGCCAGCAGCTATCGGAGCTCCTATAATTCACCCCTCCACTTT. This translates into CASSYRSSYNSPLHF.

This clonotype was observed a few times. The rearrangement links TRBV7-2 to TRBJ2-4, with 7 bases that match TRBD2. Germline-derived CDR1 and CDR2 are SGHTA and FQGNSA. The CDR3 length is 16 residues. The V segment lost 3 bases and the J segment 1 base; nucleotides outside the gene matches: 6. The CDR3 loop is CASSFNLGGAKNIQYF. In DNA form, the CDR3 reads TGTGCCAGCAGCTTCAACCTGGGGGGGGCCAAAAACATTCAGTACTTC.

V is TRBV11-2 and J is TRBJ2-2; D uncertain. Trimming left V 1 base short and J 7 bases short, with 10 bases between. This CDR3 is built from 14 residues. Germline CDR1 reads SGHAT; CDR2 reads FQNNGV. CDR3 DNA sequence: TGTGCCAGCAGCTTAGGGCAGGCCAGCGGGGAGCTGTTTTTT. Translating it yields CASSLGQASGELFF.

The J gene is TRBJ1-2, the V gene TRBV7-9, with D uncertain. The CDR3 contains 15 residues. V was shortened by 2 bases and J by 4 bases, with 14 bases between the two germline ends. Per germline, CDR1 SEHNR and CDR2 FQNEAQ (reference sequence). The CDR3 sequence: CASSLPEWGAYGYTF. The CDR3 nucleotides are TGTGCCAGCAGCTTACCCGAATGGGGTGCCTATGGCTACACCTTC.

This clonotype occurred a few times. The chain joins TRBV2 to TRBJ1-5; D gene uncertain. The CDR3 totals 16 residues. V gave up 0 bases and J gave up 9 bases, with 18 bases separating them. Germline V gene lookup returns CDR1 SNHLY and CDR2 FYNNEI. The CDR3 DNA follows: TGTGCCAGCAGTGAAGCGCTTAGGTCCTCCCGAGGGCCCCAGCATTTT. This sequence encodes CASSEALRSSRGPQHF. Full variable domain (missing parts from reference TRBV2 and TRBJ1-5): EPEVTQTPSHQVTQMGQEVILRCVPISNHLYFYWYRQILGQKVEFLVSFYNNEISEKSEIFDDQFSVERPDGSNFTLKIRSTKLEDSAMYFCASSEALRSSRGPQHFGDGTRLSIL.

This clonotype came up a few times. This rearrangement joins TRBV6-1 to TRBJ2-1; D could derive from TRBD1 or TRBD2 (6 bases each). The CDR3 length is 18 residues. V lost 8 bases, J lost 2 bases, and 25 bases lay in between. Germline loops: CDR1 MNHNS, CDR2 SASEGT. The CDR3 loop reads CASGGGSGRLGAYNEQFF. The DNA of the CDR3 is TGTGCCAGCGGAGGGGGTAGCGGACGCCTGGGGGCCTACAATGAGCAGTTCTTC.

The CDR3 protein is CASSQGGQADEKLFF. CDR3 in DNA: TGCGCCAGCAGCCAAGGTGGACAGGCGGATGAAAAACTGTTTTTT. The chain joins TRBV4-3 to TRBJ1-4; 7 positions agree with TRBD1. There are 15 residues in the CDR3. Germline trimming cut 1 base from V and 6 bases from J; bases unmatched to any gene: 5. The germline gives CDR1 LGHNA, CDR2 YSLEER.

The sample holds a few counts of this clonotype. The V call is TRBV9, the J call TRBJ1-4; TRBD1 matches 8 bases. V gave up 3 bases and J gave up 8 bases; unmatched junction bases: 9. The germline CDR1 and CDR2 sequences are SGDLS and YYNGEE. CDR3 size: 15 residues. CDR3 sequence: CASSARTGTGEKLFF. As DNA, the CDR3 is TGTGCCAGCAGCGCCCGGACAGGGACTGGCGAAAAACTGTTTTTT. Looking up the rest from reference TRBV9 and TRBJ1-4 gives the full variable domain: DSGVTQTPKHLITATGQRVTLRCSPRSGDLSVYWYQQSLDQGLQFLIQYYNGEERAKGNILERFSAQQFPDLHSELNLSSLELGDSALYFCASSARTGTGEKLFFGSGTQLSVL.

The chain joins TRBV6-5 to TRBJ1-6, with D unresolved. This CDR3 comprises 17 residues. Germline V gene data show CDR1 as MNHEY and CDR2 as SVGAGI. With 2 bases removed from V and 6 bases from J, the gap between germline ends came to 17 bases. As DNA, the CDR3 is TGTGCCAGCAGTTACGCTTTAACCGGCACCCTTAATTCACCCCTCCACTTT. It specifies CASSYALTGTLNSPLHF.

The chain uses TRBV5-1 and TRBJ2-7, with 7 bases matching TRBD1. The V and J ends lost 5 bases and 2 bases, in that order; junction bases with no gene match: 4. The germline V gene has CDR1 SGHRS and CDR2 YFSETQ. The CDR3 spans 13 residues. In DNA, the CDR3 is TGCGCCAGCAGATACGGACAGGCCTACGAGCAGTACTTC. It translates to CASRYGQAYEQYF.

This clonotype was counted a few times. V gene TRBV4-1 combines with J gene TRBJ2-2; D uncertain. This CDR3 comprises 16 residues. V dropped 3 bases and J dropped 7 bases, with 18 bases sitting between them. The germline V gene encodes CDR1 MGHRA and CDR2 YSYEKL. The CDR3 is CASSQRSLRAGGELFF. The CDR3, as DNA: TGCGCCAGCAGCCAGCGAAGTTTAAGGGCCGGCGGGGAGCTGTTTTTT.

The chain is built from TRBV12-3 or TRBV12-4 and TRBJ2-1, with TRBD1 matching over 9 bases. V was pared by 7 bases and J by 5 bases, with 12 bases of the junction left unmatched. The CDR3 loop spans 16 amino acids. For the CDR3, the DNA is TGTGCCAGCACCCCAAAGCGAGGACAGGGGAACAATGAGCAGTTCTTC. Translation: CASTPKRGQGNNEQFF.

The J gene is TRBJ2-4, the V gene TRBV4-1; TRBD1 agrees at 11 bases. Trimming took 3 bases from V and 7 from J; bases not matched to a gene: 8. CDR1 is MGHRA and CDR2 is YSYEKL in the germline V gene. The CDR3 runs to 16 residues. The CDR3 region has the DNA TGCGCCAGCAGCCATCCCGGGACAGGGGGTTTGAACATTCAGTACTTC. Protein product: CASSHPGTGGLNIQYF.

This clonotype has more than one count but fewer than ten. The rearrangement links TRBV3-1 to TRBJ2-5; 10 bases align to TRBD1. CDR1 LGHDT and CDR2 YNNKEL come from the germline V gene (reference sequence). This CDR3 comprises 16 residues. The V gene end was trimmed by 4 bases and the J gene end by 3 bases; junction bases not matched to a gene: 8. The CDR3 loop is CASSRRDRGREETQYF. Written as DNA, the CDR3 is TGTGCCAGCAGCCGACGGGACAGGGGACGGGAAGAGACCCAGTACTTC.

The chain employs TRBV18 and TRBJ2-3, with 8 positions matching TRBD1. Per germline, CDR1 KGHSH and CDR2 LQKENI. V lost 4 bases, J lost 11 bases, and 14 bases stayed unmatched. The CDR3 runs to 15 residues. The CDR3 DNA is TGTGCCAGCTCACGCCTAGAGACAGGGGCGAAGAGGCAGTATTTT. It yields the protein CASSRLETGAKRQYF.

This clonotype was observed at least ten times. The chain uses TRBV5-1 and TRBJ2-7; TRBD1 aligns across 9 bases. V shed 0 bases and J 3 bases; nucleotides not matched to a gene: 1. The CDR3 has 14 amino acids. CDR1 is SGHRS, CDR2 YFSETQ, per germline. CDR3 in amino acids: CASSLDRGHYEQYF. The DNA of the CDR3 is TGCGCCAGCAGCTTGGACAGGGGGCACTACGAGCAGTACTTC.

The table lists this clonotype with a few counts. In DNA, the CDR3 is TGCGCCAGCAGCTTGGACAGTAGCAATCAGCCCCAGCATTTT. Encoded protein: CASSLDSSNQPQHF. V usage is TRBV5-1 and J usage is TRBJ1-5, with unresolved D. Germline V gene lookup returns CDR1 SGHRS and CDR2 YFSETQ. CDR3 length equals 14 residues. Trimming left V 0 bases short and J 0 bases short, with 4 bases between.

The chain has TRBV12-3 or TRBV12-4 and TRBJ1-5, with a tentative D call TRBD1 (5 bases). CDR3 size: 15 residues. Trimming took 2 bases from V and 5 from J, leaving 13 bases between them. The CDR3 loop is CASSLTGKQDQPQHF. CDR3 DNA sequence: TGTGCCAGCAGTTTAACGGGGAAACAGGATCAGCCCCAGCATTTT.

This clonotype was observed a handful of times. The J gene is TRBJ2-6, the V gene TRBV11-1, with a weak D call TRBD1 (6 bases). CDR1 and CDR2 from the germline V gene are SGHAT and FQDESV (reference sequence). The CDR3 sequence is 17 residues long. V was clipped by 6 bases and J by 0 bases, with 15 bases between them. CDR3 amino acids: CASSSGTRSSGANVLTF. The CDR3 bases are TGTGCCAGCAGTTCCGGGACACGGTCCTCTGGGGCCAACGTCCTGACTTTC.

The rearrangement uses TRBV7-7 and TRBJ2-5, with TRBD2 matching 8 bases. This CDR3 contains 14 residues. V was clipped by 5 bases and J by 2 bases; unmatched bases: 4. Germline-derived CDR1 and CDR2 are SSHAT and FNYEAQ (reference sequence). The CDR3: CASSRSGIQETQYF. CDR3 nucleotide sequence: TGTGCCAGCAGCCGTAGCGGGATTCAAGAGACCCAGTACTTC.

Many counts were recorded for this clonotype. The chain's CDR3 is CASSYSGSGYEQYF. As DNA, the CDR3 is TGTGCCAGCAGTTATAGCGGGAGCGGCTACGAGCAGTACTTC. This sequence joins TRBV12-3 or TRBV12-4 and TRBJ2-7, with 9 bases identical to TRBD2. V shed 4 bases and J 3 bases; nucleotides not matched to a gene: 4. CDR3 length equals 14 residues.

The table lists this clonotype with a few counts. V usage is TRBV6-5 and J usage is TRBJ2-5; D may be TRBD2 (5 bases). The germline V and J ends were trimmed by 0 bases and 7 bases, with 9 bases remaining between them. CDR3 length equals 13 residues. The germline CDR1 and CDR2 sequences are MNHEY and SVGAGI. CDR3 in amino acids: CASSYSHAGTQYF. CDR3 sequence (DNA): TGTGCCAGCAGTTACTCGCACGCGGGGACCCAGTACTTC.

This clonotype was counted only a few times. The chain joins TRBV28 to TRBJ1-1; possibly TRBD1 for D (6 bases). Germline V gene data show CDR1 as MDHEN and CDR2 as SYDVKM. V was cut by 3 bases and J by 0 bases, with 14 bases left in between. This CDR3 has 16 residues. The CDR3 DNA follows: TGTGCCAGCAGTTTCCCACCCCCAGGGGTGAACACTGAAGCTTTCTTT. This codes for CASSFPPPGVNTEAFF.